These T cell receptor beta chains were read from a single sample in a study of molecular identifiers for immune sequencing clone quantification. TCRdb reanalysed the PCR reads using MiXCR and keeps one entry per CDR3 protein. The data contain around 470,000 distinct CDR3 sequences, 20% to 25% of them singletons. The sample taken for sequencing was naive CD8+ T cells from blood, with Jurkat cell RNA spiked in. The receptors originated from a human donor in good health. Some libraries in this study had Jurkat cell RNA spiked in. Both conserved end residues are part of each CDR3. The D gene is left open where the match is weak. Size values are once, few and many counts, or a class for expanded clones, and some rows have none.

TRBD2	TRBV28	.	17	TRBJ2-3	TGTGCCAGCAGTTTGCTAGCGGGGCGATCTAGCACAGATACGCAGTATTTT	CASSLLAGRSSTDTQYF
TRBD2	TRBV3-1	many	15	TRBJ2-5	TGTGCCAGCAGCCCTAGCGGGGGGGCGGGAGAGACCCAGTACTTC	CASSPSGGAGETQYF
TRBD1	TRBV6-1	.	15	TRBJ2-3	TGTGCCAGCAGTGACGAGGTAGGGGGCGCAGATACGCAGTATTTT	CASSDEVGGADTQYF
.	TRBV12-3/TRBV12-4	many	14	TRBJ2-5	TGTGCCAGCAGTTTAAAGGACCGCTCGGAGACCCAGTACTTC	CASSLKDRSETQYF
.	TRBV30	once	10	TRBJ2-2	TGTGCCCTACTCACCGGGGAGCCGTTTTTT	CALLTGEPFF
.	TRBV28	many	12	TRBJ2-2	TGTGCCAGCAGTTACGATTCCGGGGAGCTGTTTTTT	CASSYDSGELFF
TRBD2	TRBV20-1	many	12	TRBJ2-3	TGCAGTGGGGCGGGGGACACAGATACGCAGTATTTT	CSGAGDTDTQYF
.	TRBV28	few	15	TRBJ2-1	TGTGCCAGCAGGGCCGACAGGAGCTCCTACAATGAGCAGTTCTTC	CASRADRSSYNEQFF
.	TRBV7-2	many	15	TRBJ1-1	TGTGCCAGCAGCAGAAAACAGGGATTGAGCACTGAAGCTTTCTTT	CASSRKQGLSTEAFF
.	TRBV4-3	.	18	TRBJ2-1	TGCGCCAGCAGCCAGGGGGGACACTTTGGACTAGGAAGCAATGAGCAGTTCTTC	CASSQGGHFGLGSNEQFF
.	TRBV5-4	many	16	TRBJ2-3	TGTGCCAGCAGCAATCCCGGACTACCGAGCACAGATACGCAGTATTTT	CASSNPGLPSTDTQYF
.	TRBV2	.	12	TRBJ2-7	TGTGCCAGCAGTCCTGGGACGCGCAACTGGTACTTC	CASSPGTRNWYF
TRBD2	TRBV9	.	16	TRBJ2-2	TGTGCCAGCAGCACGCGGACTAGCGGGAGAGCCGGGGAGCTGTTTTTT	CASSTRTSGRAGELFF
.	TRBV7-2	many	19	TRBJ2-1	TGTGCCAGCAGCTTTTTGTCGGCCCCGGGAGTAGGGGAGTACAATGAGCAGTTCTTC	CASSFLSAPGVGEYNEQFF
.	TRBV7-9	many	13	TRBJ1-2	TGTGCCAGCAGTTTGGGACTGAACTATGGCTACACCTTC	CASSLGLNYGYTF